This TCR beta chain appears in the sequencing data of a study of technical replicates of blood from a handful of donors. Data came from immunoSEQ multiplex PCR; TCRdb stores just in-frame clones and leaves some out. In the table there are about 79,000 clones, about 91% of which are singletons. The CDR3 has 13 residues. From germline, CDR1 is KGHSH and CDR2 LQKENI. V was clipped by 6 bases and J by 7 bases; unmatched bases: 5. The chain links TRBV18 to TRBJ2-7; 11 positions match TRBD1. The source of this sequence is a human donor in good health. Some clones in this sample may be carry-over from other donors' samples. Sequencing was performed on T cells isolated from PBMCs. CDR3 amino acids: CASSRDRGFEQYF. DNA for the CDR3: TGTGCCAGCTCTCGGGACAGGGGGTTTGAGCAGTACTTC.